These 5 T cell receptor beta chains share one sample of origin, sequenced in a study of CD8+CD57+ T cells in acquired aplastic anemia. Using genomic DNA as the template, TCR beta VDJ and CDR3 profiling was carried out. One entry per CDR3 protein, called by TCRdb with MiXCR from the reads. The sample records under 200,000 distinct CDR3 sequences, about 48% being singletons. Sample: sorted CD4+, CD8+, or CD8+CD57+ T cells (not recorded which) from PBMCs. The receptor source for this set is a human donor in good health.

This clonotype was counted ten times or more. J is TRBJ2-7 and V is TRBV6-5; D may match TRBD1 or TRBD2 (5 bases each). CDR1 and CDR2 (germline): MNHEY, SVGAGI. This CDR3 has 11 residues. The V gene lost 8 bases and the J gene lost 3 bases, with 8 bases spanning the gap. CDR3: CASGTYYEQYF. The CDR3 bases are TGTGCCAGCGGGACCTACTACGAGCAGTACTTC.

This clonotype occurred once. The V call is TRBV9, the J call TRBJ2-1; D possibly corresponds to TRBD2 (5 bases). The germline CDR1 and CDR2 sequences are SGDLS and YYNGEE. This CDR3 has 16 residues. Trimming stripped 4 bases from V and 2 bases from J, with 16 bases between. CDR3 bases: TGTGCCAGCAGCTTACTAGGGCCTGGGGCCTACAATGAGCAGTTCTTC. The encoded protein is CASSLLGPGAYNEQFF.

This clonotype has ten or more counts. The genes are TRBV9 and TRBJ2-4; possibly TRBD1 for D (6 bases). V lost 3 bases, J lost 0 bases, and 10 bases lay in between. Germline loops: CDR1 SGDLS, CDR2 YYNGEE. The CDR3 extends over 15 amino acids. The CDR3 here is CASSGQVEAKNIQYF. The CDR3 nucleotides read TGTGCCAGCAGCGGACAGGTTGAAGCCAAAAACATTCAGTACTTC.

This clonotype was counted at least ten times. This rearrangement joins TRBV7-2 to TRBJ1-1; D is possibly TRBD1 (5 bases). V lost 1 base, J lost 1 base, and 7 bases lay in between. The CDR3 runs 14 residues. Germline loops: CDR1 SGHTA, CDR2 FQGNSA. CDR3 nucleotide sequence: TGTGCCAGCAGCTTAGTGGGGCAGAACACTGAAGCTTTCTTT. Encoded protein: CASSLVGQNTEAFF.

This clonotype was observed at least ten times. The chain has TRBV14 and TRBJ1-2, with a weak D call TRBD1 (5 bases). CDR3 length: 13 residues. V dropped 0 bases and J dropped 10 bases, with 12 bases sitting between them. The V gene's germline CDR1 is SGHDN and CDR2 FVKESK. CDR3 loop: CASSQDRDRAYTF. The CDR3 region has the DNA TGTGCCAGCAGCCAAGATAGGGACCGAGCCTACACCTTC.